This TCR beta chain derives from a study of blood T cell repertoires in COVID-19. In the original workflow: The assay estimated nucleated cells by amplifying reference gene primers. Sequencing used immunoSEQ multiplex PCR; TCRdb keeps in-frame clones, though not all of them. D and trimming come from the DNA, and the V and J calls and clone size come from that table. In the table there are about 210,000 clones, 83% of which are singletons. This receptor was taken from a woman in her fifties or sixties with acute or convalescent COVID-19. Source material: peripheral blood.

The CDR3 protein is CASSLGGTGGLREQYF. The CDR3 DNA reads as TGCGCCAGCAGCTTGGGTGGGACAGGGGGACTCCGGGAGCAGTACTTC. This sequence joins TRBV5-1 and TRBJ2-7, with TRBD1 identical over 11 bases. CDR1 is SGHRS, CDR2 YFSETQ, per germline. This CDR3 has 16 residues. Losses at the gene ends were 0 bases for V and 7 bases for J; bases not matched to a gene: 9. The full variable domain, rest sourced from reference TRBV5-1 and TRBJ2-7, is KAGVTQTPRYLIKTRGQQVTLSCSPISGHRSVSWYQQTPGQGLQFLFEYFSETQRNKGNFPGRFSGRQFSNSRSEMNVSTLELGDSALYLCASSLGGTGGLREQYFGPGTRLTVT.